The 20 T cell receptor beta chains listed next were all sequenced from one sample in a study of T cells in localized non-small cell lung cancer. Method: immunoSEQ multiplex PCR; TCRdb's copy keeps in-frame clones and lacks some. The table includes tens of thousands of clones, over 80% detected once. The input for sequencing was peripheral blood, taken before any cancer treatment. The receptors stem from a man between 40 and 70 years old with stage I squamous cell lung carcinoma.

The chain recombines TRBV5-4 with TRBJ2-5; D may be TRBD2 (6 bases). Deletions cut 3 bases from V and 7 bases from J, with 13 bases between. The CDR3 is made up of 13 amino acids. Germline V gene lookup returns CDR1 SGHNT and CDR2 YYREEE (reference sequence). The CDR3 loop reads CASSSDWRGTQYF. The CDR3 DNA is TGTGCCAGCAGCTCGGACTGGCGGGGGACCCAGTACTTC.

This chain uses TRBV7-2 with TRBJ2-2; D is unclear. Trimming took off 5 bases at V and 1 base at J, with 8 bases between the two ends. The V gene's germline CDR1 is SGHTA and CDR2 FQGNSA. The CDR3 totals 14 residues. Here the CDR3 DNA reads TGTGCCAGCAGCCCGGCGGTGAACACCGGGGAGCTGTTTTTT. It specifies CASSPAVNTGELFF. Full variable domain (remainder filled in from reference TRBV7-2 and TRBJ2-2): GAGVSQSPSNKVTEKGKDVELRCDPISGHTALYWYRQSLGQGLEFLIYFQGNSAPDKSGLPSDRFSAERTGGSVSTLTIQRTQQEDSAVYLCASSPAVNTGELFFGEGSRLTVL.

The V call is TRBV5-1, the J call TRBJ2-5; 9 bases map to TRBD1. J lost 3 bases, V lost 1 base, and 7 bases had no gene match. This CDR3 comprises 16 residues. The germline V gene encodes CDR1 SGHRS and CDR2 YFSETQ. The CDR3 region is CASSLQPGQGKETQYF. The CDR3 DNA is TGCGCCAGCAGCTTGCAACCGGGACAGGGAAAAGAGACCCAGTACTTC.

This sequence joins TRBV4-3 and TRBJ1-3, with D unclear. The CDR3 covers 13 residues. Germline lookup yields CDR1 LGHNA and CDR2 YSLEER. Trimming took 0 bases from V and 4 from J, leaving 4 bases between them. The CDR3 loop is CASSQEGGNTIYF. DNA for the CDR3: TGCGCCAGCAGCCAAGAGGGGGGAAACACCATATATTTT.

The chain joins TRBV10-3 to TRBJ1-1, with D possibly being TRBD1 (5 bases). The CDR3 is made up of 15 amino acids. V lost 3 bases, J lost 7 bases, and 18 bases lay in between. Germline lookup yields CDR1 ENHRY and CDR2 SYGVKD. CDR3 sequence reads: CAISDSGTTTHEAFF. CDR3 DNA sequence: TGTGCCATCAGTGACTCCGGGACCACGACCCATGAAGCTTTCTTT.

The genes are TRBV5-1 and TRBJ2-7, with 7 bases fitting TRBD1. This CDR3 is built from 15 residues. CDR1 is SGHRS, CDR2 YFSETQ, per germline. V was clipped by 0 bases and J by 2 bases; unmatched bases: 5. CDR3 in DNA: TGCGCCAGCAGCTTGGGCTGGGACAGTGCCTACGAGCAGTACTTC. Protein sequence: CASSLGWDSAYEQYF. The full variable domain, in which reference TRBV5-1 and TRBJ2-7 provide the parts outside the CDR3, is KAGVTQTPRYLIKTRGQQVTLSCSPISGHRSVSWYQQTPGQGLQFLFEYFSETQRNKGNFPGRFSGRQFSNSRSEMNVSTLELGDSALYLCASSLGWDSAYEQYFGPGTRLTVT.

This rearrangement joins TRBV7-9 to TRBJ2-4, with D perhaps matching TRBD1 or TRBD2 (5 bases each). The germline V gene encodes CDR1 SEHNR and CDR2 FQNEAQ (reference sequence). This CDR3 has 16 amino acids. V dropped 1 base and J dropped 1 base, with 11 bases sitting between them. The CDR3 here is CASSLVQGAAKNIQYF. The DNA for the CDR3 is TGTGCCAGCAGCTTAGTCCAGGGAGCGGCCAAAAACATTCAGTACTTC.

This chain uses TRBV25-1 with TRBJ2-5; D is unclear. Germline V lookup: CDR1 MGHDK, CDR2 SYGVNS. The CDR3 is 12 amino acids. The germline V and J ends were trimmed by 5 bases and 5 bases, with 9 bases remaining between them. The CDR3 DNA follows: TGTGCCAGCAGTTCGCCTGGGGAGACCCAGTACTTC. It encodes CASSSPGETQYF.

This clone was detected only a few times. V and J are TRBV9 and TRBJ1-6; 7 bases are a match to TRBD1. Germline values: CDR1 SGDLS, CDR2 YYNGEE. Trimming cost V 3 bases and J 10 bases; bases outside gene matches: 7. The CDR3 is 14 amino acids. CDR3 amino acids: CASSDRQGSSPLHF. Here the CDR3 DNA reads TGTGCCAGCAGCGACAGACAGGGCTCCTCACCCCTCCACTTT.

This clone was seen more than once but under ten times. The V and J genes are TRBV7-9 and TRBJ2-1; D is perhaps TRBD1 or TRBD2 (6 bases each). Trimming cost V 1 base and J 4 bases, with 11 bases left between them. There are 15 residues in the CDR3. Germline V gene sequence: CDR1 SEHNR, CDR2 FQNEAQ (reference sequence). The CDR3 region is CASSLVGGPYNEQFF. CDR3 coding DNA: TGTGCCAGCAGCTTAGTCGGGGGCCCGTACAATGAGCAGTTCTTC. The variable domain in full, with the rest retrieved from reference TRBV7-9 and TRBJ2-1, is DTGVSQNPRHKITKRGQNVTFRCDPISEHNRLYWYRQTLGQGPEFLTYFQNEAQLEKSRLLSDRFSAERPKGSFSTLEIQRTEQGDSAMYLCASSLVGGPYNEQFFGPGTRLTVL.

Only one count was recorded for this clone. The chain employs TRBV15 and TRBJ2-3, with D perhaps TRBD1 (5 bases). Trimming stripped 8 bases from V and 0 bases from J, with 12 bases between. The germline gives CDR1 LNHNV, CDR2 YYDKDF (reference sequence). This CDR3 region has 14 residues. The CDR3 is CATVTSGSTDTQYF. The CDR3 coding sequence is TGTGCCACCGTGACCTCAGGGAGCACAGATACGCAGTATTTT.

This sequence joins TRBV27 and TRBJ1-1; D possibly corresponds to TRBD1 (5 bases). Germline V gives CDR1 MNHEY, CDR2 SMNVEV (reference sequence). CDR3 size: 16 residues. Trimming took 3 bases from V and 1 from J, leaving 15 bases between them. This chain's CDR3 is CASSFDRAGRNTEAFF. CDR3 DNA: TGTGCCAGCAGTTTCGACAGAGCAGGACGGAACACTGAAGCTTTCTTT.

In nucleotides, the CDR3 is TGTGCCAGCAGCTCCTTGTCGGGTACGGGACAGGGAGTCACCGGGGAGCTGTTTTTT. Its protein is CASSSLSGTGQGVTGELFF. This chain uses TRBV7-7 with TRBJ2-2; 9 positions match TRBD1. Germline V gives CDR1 SSHAT, CDR2 FNYEAQ (reference sequence). This CDR3 comprises 19 residues. V was clipped by 4 bases and J by 4 bases; unmatched bases: 16.

J is TRBJ2-1 and V is TRBV9; tentative D call: TRBD2 (6 bases). The length of the CDR3 is 17 residues. The V end was cut by 4 bases, the J end by 4 bases, with 21 bases between. Germline CDR1 is SGDLS and CDR2 is YYNGEE. In DNA form, the CDR3 reads TGTGCCAGCAGCCCTCGGGACTTGACATCCTTTTACAATGAGCAGTTCTTC. Amino acids: CASSPRDLTSFYNEQFF.

The chain links TRBV25-1 to TRBJ1-2; possible D gene TRBD1, 6 bases. There are 14 residues in the CDR3. V was clipped by 1 base and J by 4 bases, with 10 bases between them. Per germline, CDR1 MGHDK and CDR2 SYGVNS. In nucleotides, the CDR3 is TGTGCCAGCAGTGAATGGGGACACAGCTATGGCTACACCTTC. The encoded protein is CASSEWGHSYGYTF.

The rearrangement joins TRBV5-1 to TRBJ2-3, with D perhaps matching TRBD1 (5 bases). V lost 0 bases to trimming and J lost 2 bases, with 10 bases between them. The CDR3 runs to 15 residues. CDR1 is SGHRS, CDR2 YFSETQ, per germline. As DNA, the CDR3 is TGCGCCAGCAGCTTGGCGACAGCCCTCACAGATACGCAGTATTTT. Its translation is CASSLATALTDTQYF.

This rearrangement joins TRBV10-3 to TRBJ1-6; no firm D call. V gave up 3 bases and J gave up 0 bases, with 9 bases separating them. There are 16 residues in the CDR3. CDR1 ENHRY and CDR2 SYGVKD come from the germline V gene. DNA for the CDR3: TGTGCCATCAGTGAATCGGGTCGCTCCTATAATTCACCCCTCCACTTT. It specifies CAISESGRSYNSPLHF.

The chain links TRBV7-9 to TRBJ2-5; 12 bases are a match to TRBD1. Germline V gives CDR1 SEHNR, CDR2 FQNEAQ (reference sequence). This CDR3 is built from 15 residues. Trimming removed 5 bases from V and 4 bases from J; junction bases left unmatched: 5. The CDR3 loop reads CASSTGTGGLETQYF. As DNA, the CDR3 is TGTGCCAGCAGCACAGGGACAGGGGGCTTAGAGACCCAGTACTTC.

The chain links TRBV28 to TRBJ1-1; 9 nucleotides match TRBD1. CDR1 is MDHEN and CDR2 is SYDVKM in the germline V gene. J lost 10 bases, V lost 4 bases, and 13 bases had no gene match. This CDR3 is 15 amino acids long. The CDR3 is CASSSLDRGGERAFF. CDR3 nucleotide sequence: TGTGCCAGCAGTTCTTTAGACAGGGGGGGCGAAAGAGCTTTCTTT.

Note on this clone: This sample includes further DNA sequences coding for the same CDR3. This chain connects TRBV29-1 to TRBJ2-3, with D possibly TRBD1 on 5 matching bases. The germline V and J ends were trimmed by 4 bases and 2 bases, with 10 bases remaining between them. CDR3 length: 13 residues. Per the germline V gene, CDR1 is SQVTM and CDR2 is ANQGSEA. CDR3: CSVGDRHTDTQYF. The CDR3 bases are TGCAGCGTTGGAGACAGACACACAGATACGCAGTATTTT.